Following are 25 T cell receptor beta chains from one sample sequenced in a study of a mutant IDH1 vaccine in newly diagnosed glioma. Method: immunoSEQ multiplex PCR; TCRdb's copy keeps in-frame clones and lacks some. The sample holds 40,000 to 45,000 clones, 83% seen once. No antigens are known for them. This sample's time point: week 35, safety follow-up. The study gave 300 ug of mutant IDH1 20-mer peptide per vaccine dose, with topical imiquimod. The sequencing used PBMCs, collected from a glioma patient whose treatment included an IDH1 peptide vaccine. The receptors come from a woman between 45 and 60 years old with glioma.

This chain connects TRBV9 to TRBJ1-6; 8 nucleotides line up with TRBD1. Germline CDR1 and CDR2: SGDLS and YYNGEE. This CDR3 comprises 16 residues. The V and J ends lost 3 bases and 7 bases, in that order; junction bases with no gene match: 9. CDR3 sequence: CASSASDRGVNSPLHF. CDR3 sequence (DNA): TGTGCCAGCAGCGCCTCCGACAGGGGAGTCAATTCACCCCTCCACTTT.

The chain joins TRBV6-1 to TRBJ2-3; D may be TRBD1 or TRBD2 (5 bases each). From germline, CDR1 is MNHNS and CDR2 SASEGT. Trimming removed 4 bases from V and 3 bases from J, with 14 bases in between. The CDR3 spans 15 residues. CDR3 nucleotides: TGTGCCAGCAGTGGGGACGGGCTTAATACAGATACGCAGTATTTT. Amino acid sequence: CASSGDGLNTDTQYF.

The V call is TRBV5-6, the J call TRBJ2-7; the D is unclear. The CDR3 covers 11 residues. The ends were cut back, 3 bases at V and 3 bases at J, with 4 bases in the middle. CDR1 and CDR2 from the germline V gene are SGHDT and YYEEEE. The CDR3 coding sequence is TGTGCCAGCAGCTCTCTCTACGAGCAGTACTTC. Its protein is CASSSLYEQYF.

The chain carries TRBV18 and TRBJ1-6, with D hard to call. V lost 3 bases and J lost 14, with 17 bases in between. This CDR3 spans 14 amino acids. Germline CDR1 reads KGHSH; CDR2 reads LQKENI. Here the CDR3 DNA reads TGTGCCAGCTCACCCACCGGCGACGCCCGGGCCCTCCACTTT. Protein sequence: CASSPTGDARALHF.

This clone came up once. This chain links TRBV2 with TRBJ1-5, with a tentative D call TRBD1 (6 bases). Per the germline V gene, CDR1 is SNHLY and CDR2 is FYNNEI. Trimming took 4 bases from V and 5 from J, leaving 12 bases between them. The CDR3 totals 14 residues. CDR3 bases: TGTGCCAGCAGTGCCCCCGGACAGTATCAGCCCCAGCATTTT. It is translated as CASSAPGQYQPQHF. The complete variable domain, with remaining parts taken from reference TRBV2 and TRBJ1-5, reads EPEVTQTPSHQVTQMGQEVILRCVPISNHLYFYWYRQILGQKVEFLVSFYNNEISEKSEIFDDQFSVERPDGSNFTLKIRSTKLEDSAMYFCASSAPGQYQPQHFGDGTRLSIL.

The rearrangement links TRBV5-4 to TRBJ1-3; possibly TRBD1 for D (6 bases). CDR1 and CDR2 (germline): SGHNT, YYREEE (reference sequence). The germline V and J ends were trimmed by 4 bases and 0 bases, with 11 bases remaining between them. The CDR3 has 15 amino acids. CDR3 DNA sequence: TGTGCCAGCAGCGAAGGACAGCTCTCTGGAAACACCATATATTTT. Its translation is CASSEGQLSGNTIYF.

The genes are TRBV7-2 and TRBJ1-4, with D hard to call. The germline V gene has CDR1 SGHTA and CDR2 FQGNSA. V was trimmed by 5 bases and J by 3 bases, leaving 16 bases between them. The CDR3 has 16 residues. In DNA form, the CDR3 reads TGTGCCAGCAGCCTGGATCCGACGGCGGCTAATGAAAAACTGTTTTTT. This gives the protein CASSLDPTAANEKLFF. The entire variable domain, with the rest obtained from reference TRBV7-2 and TRBJ1-4, is as follows: GAGVSQSPSNKVTEKGKDVELRCDPISGHTALYWYRQSLGQGLEFLIYFQGNSAPDKSGLPSDRFSAERTGGSVSTLTIQRTQQEDSAVYLCASSLDPTAANEKLFFGSGTQLSVL.

This chain's CDR3 is CASSQEGQGGGPYEQYF. The CDR3 nucleotides read TGCGCCAGCAGCCAAGAAGGACAGGGAGGGGGCCCCTACGAGCAGTACTTC. The chain links TRBV4-1 to TRBJ2-7, with a tentative D call TRBD1 (8 bases). Per the germline V gene, CDR1 is MGHRA and CDR2 is YSYEKL. The V gene lost 0 bases and the J gene lost 2 bases, with 17 bases spanning the gap. This CDR3 has 17 amino acids.

The chain carries TRBV9 and TRBJ1-6, with D perhaps TRBD1 (5 bases). V lost 0 bases to trimming and J lost 10 bases, with 11 bases between them. Germline V gene lookup returns CDR1 SGDLS and CDR2 YYNGEE. The CDR3 consists of 14 residues. The CDR3 bases are TGTGCCAGCAGCGTAGATGAGGGGTCGTCACCCCTCCACTTT. Its translation is CASSVDEGSSPLHF.

For this clone: Other DNA variants within this sample encode the same CDR3. The chain is built from TRBV5-1 and TRBJ1-1; D perhaps matches TRBD1 (6 bases). Between the trimmed V and J ends, which lost 4 bases and 5 bases, there was a span of 12 bases. This CDR3 comprises 13 residues. CDR1 SGHRS and CDR2 YFSETQ come from the germline V gene. The CDR3 bases are TGCGCCAGCAGCACACAGGGTAGTACTGAAGCTTTCTTT. It codes for CASSTQGSTEAFF.

V is TRBV5-1 and J is TRBJ1-1; no clear D. V lost 0 bases to trimming and J lost 1 base, with 4 bases between them. In germline, CDR1 is SGHRS, CDR2 YFSETQ. CDR3 length: 13 amino acids. CDR3 bases: TGCGCCAGCAGCTTGGCCGGGAACACTGAAGCTTTCTTT. Its translation: CASSLAGNTEAFF.

V and J are TRBV5-6 and TRBJ1-6; 10 nucleotides match TRBD1. Trimming removed 4 bases from V and 6 bases from J; junction bases left unmatched: 1. The V gene's germline CDR1 is SGHDT and CDR2 YYEEEE. This CDR3 has 14 residues. The CDR3 sequence is CASSRTGGNSPLHF. CDR3 coding DNA: TGTGCCAGCAGCAGGACAGGGGGTAATTCACCCCTCCACTTT.

V gene TRBV5-1 combines with J gene TRBJ1-2; D not certain. Trimming left V 3 bases short and J 2 bases short, with 5 bases between. From germline, CDR1 is SGHRS and CDR2 YFSETQ. CDR3 length: 12 amino acids. CDR3 sequence: CASSYDNYGYTF. Here the CDR3 DNA reads TGCGCCAGCAGCTATGACAACTATGGCTACACCTTC.

The rearrangement uses TRBV10-3 and TRBJ1-3; 7 bases are a match to TRBD1. The CDR3 spans 14 residues. Germline lookup yields CDR1 ENHRY and CDR2 SYGVKD. Losses at the gene ends were 6 bases for V and 0 bases for J; bases not matched to a gene: 2. The DNA of the CDR3 is TGTGCCATCAGACAGGGGTCCTCTGGAAACACCATATATTTT. This sequence encodes CAIRQGSSGNTIYF.

This clone has more than one count but fewer than ten. The J gene is TRBJ1-2, the V gene TRBV19; 9 nucleotides line up with TRBD1. This CDR3 contains 14 residues. After removal of 5 bases from V and 6 bases from J, the junction contained 7 bases not matched to a gene. Germline-derived CDR1 and CDR2 are LNHDA and SQIVND (reference sequence). The CDR3 loop reads CASSLRTGDDGYTF. CDR3 nucleotide sequence: TGTGCCAGTAGTCTACGGACAGGGGATGATGGCTACACCTTC.

The chain is built from TRBV4-1 and TRBJ2-2; TRBD2 matches 9 bases. The CDR3 is 15 residues long. Germline CDR1 MGHRA, CDR2 YSYEKL. The V gene end was trimmed by 4 bases and the J gene end by 2 bases; junction bases not matched to a gene: 2. This CDR3 reads CASSRGTSNTGELFF. CDR3 nucleotides: TGCGCCAGCAGCCGAGGGACTAGCAACACCGGGGAGCTGTTTTTT.

In DNA, the CDR3 is TGTGCCAGCATCCGATCAGGGGGCATCCCTGAAGCTTTCTTT. Amino acids: CASIRSGGIPEAFF. This sequence joins TRBV6-5 and TRBJ1-1, with 8 positions matching TRBD1. Trimming cost V 7 bases and J 6 bases; bases outside gene matches: 10. Germline V gene sequence: CDR1 MNHEY, CDR2 SVGAGI. The CDR3 covers 14 residues.

The rearrangement links TRBV9 to TRBJ2-7, with D tentatively TRBD1 (5 bases). The CDR3 consists of 15 residues. V lost 4 bases and J 3 bases, leaving 17 bases between the germline ends. Germline V gives CDR1 SGDLS, CDR2 YYNGEE. The CDR3 reads CASSHRLDAYYEQYF. In DNA form, the CDR3 reads TGTGCCAGCAGCCACAGGCTCGACGCATACTACGAGCAGTACTTC.

This clone was observed a single time. The CDR3 coding sequence is TGTGCCAGCAGCTGGGGAACCCTCACAGGGGGAATTAGGGAGCAGTACTTC. It encodes CASSWGTLTGGIREQYF. This sequence joins TRBV5-8 and TRBJ2-7, with 8 bases lining up with TRBD1. With V trimmed by 3 bases and J by 7 bases, 18 bases remained unmatched. The CDR3 has 17 amino acids. The V gene's germline CDR1 is SGHTS and CDR2 YDEGEE.

This chain connects TRBV29-1 to TRBJ2-5; weak D call: TRBD2 (5 bases). Germline V CDR1 and CDR2: SQVTM, ANQGSEA. The CDR3 is 14 amino acids. V was pared by 3 bases and J by 5 bases, with 16 bases between. The CDR3 loop is CSVEEVNPWETQYF. As DNA, the CDR3 is TGCAGCGTTGAGGAGGTCAATCCCTGGGAGACCCAGTACTTC.

The CDR3 here is CASSQDQGKPQHF. CDR3 coding DNA: TGTGCCAGCAGCCAAGATCAGGGGAAGCCCCAGCATTTT. This sequence joins TRBV4-2 and TRBJ1-5, with D tentatively TRBD1 (6 bases). Germline V gene lookup returns CDR1 LGHNA and CDR2 YNFKEQ. Trimming took 0 bases from V and 8 from J, leaving 8 bases between them. The CDR3 totals 13 residues.

The rearrangement links TRBV5-1 to TRBJ2-2; maybe TRBD2 (6 bases). V was shortened by 4 bases and J by 4 bases, with 11 bases between the two germline ends. The CDR3 is made up of 14 amino acids. Germline CDR1 is SGHRS and CDR2 is YFSETQ. CDR3 sequence: CASSRETATGELFF. The CDR3 DNA reads TGCGCCAGCAGCCGGGAGACCGCCACCGGGGAGCTGTTTTTT.

This rearrangement joins TRBV5-1 to TRBJ2-4, with D unclear. The CDR3 has 12 residues. The germline V gene has CDR1 SGHRS and CDR2 YFSETQ. V was cut by 4 bases and J by 8 bases, with 10 bases left in between. Here the CDR3 DNA reads TGCGCCAGCAGCCCGGTGGGGTACATTCAGTACTTC. It codes for CASSPVGYIQYF.

The gene calls are TRBV5-1 and TRBJ2-7; 7 bases fit TRBD2. Germline trimming cut 4 bases from V and 1 base from J; bases unmatched to any gene: 5. The CDR3 has 14 amino acids. Germline V gene data show CDR1 as SGHRS and CDR2 as YFSETQ. In nucleotides, the CDR3 is TGCGCCAGCAGCCCAGTAGCGGGTTCCTACGAGCAGTACTTC. Translating gives CASSPVAGSYEQYF.

The V call is TRBV7-2, the J call TRBJ1-4; no definite D call. Germline V gives CDR1 SGHTA, CDR2 FQGNSA. V dropped 4 bases and J dropped 7 bases, with 10 bases sitting between them. CDR3 size: 13 residues. In DNA form, the CDR3 reads TGTGCCAGCAGCTACCGTGGAACTGAAAAACTGTTTTTT. Translated: CASSYRGTEKLFF.